These 14 T cell receptor beta chains were sequenced from one sample in a study of response to subunit inactivated influenza vaccine. TCRdb ran MiXCR on the RT-PCR reads and lists one entry per CDR3 protein. The repertoire holds hundreds of thousands of distinct CDR3 sequences, with less than 15% as singletons. The sample consisted of non-naive T cells sorted from PBMCs, taken around 14 days before vaccination. The receptors were sampled from a man aged 45-65 years who received an inactivated influenza vaccine.

This clonotype was found many times. This chain connects TRBV12-3 or TRBV12-4 to TRBJ1-2; D is unresolved. Trimming took off 1 base at V and 8 bases at J, with 11 bases between the two ends. CDR3 length equals 13 residues. The DNA of the CDR3 is TGTGCCAGCAGTTTAGTTGGCGTCCCCGGCTACACCTTC. Translating gives CASSLVGVPGYTF.

The V and J genes are TRBV25-1 and TRBJ2-5, with D maybe TRBD2 (5 bases). CDR1 MGHDK and CDR2 SYGVNS come from the germline V gene. V was cut by 2 bases and J by 4 bases, with 14 bases left in between. This CDR3 spans 15 amino acids. CDR3: CASSETTGLLETQYF. The CDR3 bases are TGTGCCAGCAGTGAAACTACGGGGTTACTAGAGACCCAGTACTTC.

The gene calls are TRBV4-2 and TRBJ2-7; 11 bases align to TRBD2. The junction had 8 bases not matched to a gene; V was cut back by 4 bases and J by 3 bases. Germline V gives CDR1 LGHNA, CDR2 YNFKEQ. The CDR3 contains 16 residues. Here the CDR3 reads CASSREGTSGYYEQYF. In nucleotides, the CDR3 is TGTGCCAGCAGCCGAGAAGGGACTAGCGGTTACTACGAGCAGTACTTC.

This chain links TRBV5-6 with TRBJ1-2, with D possibly matching TRBD1 (5 bases). The germline gives CDR1 SGHDT, CDR2 YYEEEE. There are 15 residues in the CDR3. The germline V and J ends were trimmed by 4 bases and 2 bases, with 15 bases remaining between them. The CDR3: CASSPLGGPNYGYTF. The CDR3 region has the DNA TGTGCCAGCAGCCCCCTGGGGGGACCCAACTATGGCTACACCTTC.

This clonotype was counted many times. The CDR3 DNA is TGTGCCAGCAGCTTCGTTCACGGCGGGAGGTCAGGGGCAGATACGCAGTATTTT. Translated: CASSFVHGGRSGADTQYF. This chain connects TRBV11-2 to TRBJ2-3; TRBD2 agrees at 8 bases. From germline, CDR1 is SGHAT and CDR2 FQNNGV. V shed 3 bases, J shed 4 bases, and the junction held 15 bases outside the gene matches. The CDR3 runs 18 residues.

There are many counts of this clonotype. The chain links TRBV20-1 to TRBJ2-5; 14 nucleotides align to TRBD2. The CDR3 loop spans 16 amino acids. The V gene end was trimmed by 2 bases and the J gene end by 5 bases; junction bases not matched to a gene: 7. Germline V gene sequence: CDR1 DFQATT, CDR2 SNEGSKA (reference sequence). The CDR3 loop is CSARRLAGGTRETQYF. The DNA of the CDR3 is TGCAGTGCTAGAAGACTAGCGGGGGGGACCCGGGAGACCCAGTACTTC.

The table lists this clonotype with a few counts. V usage is TRBV5-1 and J usage is TRBJ1-2; 8 bases are shared with TRBD1. CDR3 length equals 16 residues. Looked up from germline, CDR1 is SGHRS and CDR2 is YFSETQ. The trim removed 3 bases at V and 2 bases at J, leaving 9 bases unmatched. CDR3 region: CASSSLPTGANYGYTF. The CDR3 DNA reads as TGCGCCAGCAGCTCCCTCCCGACAGGGGCCAACTATGGCTACACCTTC.

This clonotype was detected only a few times. This rearrangement joins TRBV6-1 to TRBJ1-2; 7 bases are a match to TRBD1. Germline CDR1 reads MNHNS; CDR2 reads SASEGT. V lost 5 bases, J lost 4 bases, and 7 bases stayed unmatched. This CDR3 is built from 14 residues. The DNA for the CDR3 is TGTGCCAGCAGTCCGGGACAGACCCCCTATGGCTACACCTTC. Translation gives CASSPGQTPYGYTF.

This clonotype appeared a few times. The genes are TRBV12-3 or TRBV12-4 and TRBJ2-2; 10 nucleotides agree with TRBD2. The J segment lost 6 bases and the V segment lost 7 bases, leaving 8 bases of the junction unmatched. The CDR3 has 15 residues. The CDR3 sequence is CASTLGTSDSGELFF. DNA for the CDR3: TGTGCCAGCACCTTGGGGACTAGCGACTCCGGGGAGCTGTTTTTT.

In its sample, this clonotype was seen many times. The genes are TRBV4-2 and TRBJ2-2; D remains ambiguous. Trimming shortened V by 1 base and J by 3 bases, and 6 bases separated the two germline ends. The CDR3 has 14 amino acids. Germline CDR1 is LGHNA and CDR2 is YNFKEQ. Here the CDR3 DNA reads TGTGCCAGCAGCCAAGCTTCGGACACCGGGGAGCTGTTTTTT. Residues: CASSQASDTGELFF.

The chain joins TRBV7-2 to TRBJ2-1, with 8 bases matching TRBD1. The CDR3 spans 15 residues. Germline V gene sequence: CDR1 SGHTA, CDR2 FQGNSA. The J segment lost 0 bases and the V segment lost 6 bases, leaving 4 bases of the junction unmatched. CDR3 region: CASSKDRGSYNEQFF. In DNA, the CDR3 is TGTGCCAGCAGTAAAGACAGGGGCTCCTACAATGAGCAGTTCTTC.

The chain links TRBV7-2 to TRBJ2-2; D not resolved. Germline loops: CDR1 SGHTA, CDR2 FQGNSA. The V end was cut by 0 bases, the J end by 4 bases, with 6 bases between. The CDR3 is made up of 14 amino acids. CDR3 sequence reads: CASSLAGRTGELFF. CDR3 bases: TGTGCCAGCAGCTTAGCTGGCCGCACCGGGGAGCTGTTTTTT.

V gene TRBV29-1 combines with J gene TRBJ2-1; maybe TRBD1 (5 bases). The germline V and J ends were trimmed by 4 bases and 8 bases, with 9 bases remaining between them. Germline V gene sequence: CDR1 SQVTM, CDR2 ANQGSEA. The CDR3 spans 11 residues. The CDR3 DNA follows: TGCAGCGTTGGCAAGGGGCATGAGCAGTTCTTC. This sequence encodes CSVGKGHEQFF.

The genes are TRBV20-1 and TRBJ2-1; D assignment may be TRBD1 or TRBD2 (5 bases each). The CDR3 has 13 residues. Germline CDR1 is DFQATT and CDR2 is SNEGSKA (reference sequence). The V and J ends lost 5 bases and 5 bases respectively, with 13 bases between them. Here the CDR3 DNA reads TGCAGTGCTGGGACCCTTACTAACAATGAGCAGTTCTTC. It is translated as CSAGTLTNNEQFF.